A selection of T cell receptor beta chains follows, all from one sample in a study of CD8+CD57+ T cells in acquired aplastic anemia. Each CDR3 protein gets one entry after TCRdb re-called the reads with MiXCR. In the table there are 200,000 to 300,000 distinct CDR3 sequences, about 44% of which are singletons. The sample comprised sorted CD4+, CD8+, or CD8+CD57+ T cells (not recorded which) from PBMCs. The source is a human donor with aplastic anemia. CDR3s include the opening cysteine and the closing phenylalanine or tryptophan. D genes are given only for firm matches. Clone size is given for some rows only: seen once, a few or many times, or a class if the clone is expanded.

j_call: TRBJ1-6; d_call: TRBD1; v_call: TRBV15; clone_size: -; cdr3_aa: CATSRGTGNSPLHF; cdr3_nt: TGTGCCACCAGCAGAGGGACAGGCAATTCACCCCTCCACTTT
j_call: TRBJ1-6; d_call: -; v_call: TRBV25-1; clone_size: many; cdr3_aa: CASSSLMGVGSPLHF; cdr3_nt: TGTGCCAGCAGCTCCTTAATGGGGGTCGGGTCACCCCTCCACTTT
j_call: TRBJ1-3; d_call: TRBD1; v_call: TRBV28; clone_size: -; cdr3_aa: CASSLRQGSKIYF; cdr3_nt: TGTGCCAGCAGCCTGCGACAGGGGTCGAAGATATATTTT
j_call: TRBJ2-7; d_call: TRBD1; v_call: TRBV12-3/TRBV12-4; clone_size: many; cdr3_aa: CASSFRDSRSYEQYF; cdr3_nt: TGTGCCAGCAGTTTTAGGGACAGCAGATCCTACGAGCAGTACTTC
j_call: TRBJ2-3; d_call: TRBD2; v_call: TRBV5-8; clone_size: -; cdr3_aa: CASRLELAGGPADTQYF; cdr3_nt: TGTGCCAGCAGGTTGGAACTAGCGGGAGGGCCCGCAGATACGCAGTATTTT
j_call: TRBJ1-2; d_call: TRBD1; v_call: TRBV19; clone_size: -; cdr3_aa: CASSTDRGRNGYTF; cdr3_nt: TGTGCCAGTAGTACCGACAGGGGGCGGAATGGCTACACCTTC
j_call: TRBJ2-7; d_call: TRBD1; v_call: TRBV7-9; clone_size: many; cdr3_aa: CASSSATGETYEQYF; cdr3_nt: TGTGCCAGCAGCTCCGCGACAGGGGAAACCTACGAGCAGTACTTC
j_call: TRBJ1-2; d_call: -; v_call: TRBV19; clone_size: once; cdr3_aa: CASSIVSQHRDNYGYTF; cdr3_nt: TGTGCCAGTAGTATAGTGTCTCAGCACAGAGATAACTATGGCTACACCTTC
j_call: TRBJ1-5; d_call: -; v_call: TRBV29-1; clone_size: -; cdr3_aa: CSVVQGRSNQPQHF; cdr3_nt: TGCAGCGTTGTCCAGGGCAGGAGCAATCAGCCCCAGCATTTT
j_call: TRBJ2-5; d_call: TRBD2; v_call: TRBV20-1; clone_size: -; cdr3_aa: CSARDSRRGGLETQYF; cdr3_nt: TGCAGTGCTAGAGATTCAAGGCGGGGGGGTCTTGAGACCCAGTACTTC
j_call: TRBJ2-6; d_call: -; v_call: TRBV19; clone_size: many; cdr3_aa: CASTGRDSGANVLTF; cdr3_nt: TGTGCCAGTACGGGCAGGGACTCTGGGGCCAACGTCCTGACTTTC
j_call: TRBJ2-1; d_call: TRBD1; v_call: TRBV24-1; clone_size: -; cdr3_aa: CATSDARQGASSYNEQFF; cdr3_nt: TGTGCCACCAGTGACGCCCGGCAGGGGGCGAGCTCCTACAATGAGCAGTTCTTC
j_call: TRBJ2-7; d_call: TRBD1; v_call: TRBV19; clone_size: few; cdr3_aa: CASSPRTGIYEQYF; cdr3_nt: TGTGCCAGTAGTCCTCGGACAGGGATCTACGAGCAGTACTTC
j_call: TRBJ2-7; d_call: TRBD1; v_call: TRBV11-2; clone_size: -; cdr3_aa: CASSWPGQGFHEQYF; cdr3_nt: TGTGCCAGCAGCTGGCCGGGACAGGGGTTCCACGAGCAGTACTTC
j_call: TRBJ2-7; d_call: TRBD1; v_call: TRBV10-3; clone_size: -; cdr3_aa: CAISGDRSEQYF; cdr3_nt: TGTGCCATCAGTGGGGACAGGTCCGAGCAGTACTTC
j_call: TRBJ1-2; d_call: -; v_call: TRBV6-4; clone_size: many; cdr3_aa: CASSPSEGLYGYTF; cdr3_nt: TGTGCCAGCAGTCCCTCCGAGGGGCTCTATGGCTACACCTTC
j_call: TRBJ2-5; d_call: TRBD2; v_call: TRBV20-1; clone_size: -; cdr3_aa: CSARGGGDQETQYF; cdr3_nt: TGCAGTGCCCGGGGGGGAGGGGACCAAGAGACCCAGTACTTC
j_call: TRBJ1-5; d_call: TRBD1; v_call: TRBV10-3; clone_size: few; cdr3_aa: CASSEGQGNQPQHF; cdr3_nt: TGTGCCAGCAGTGAGGGACAGGGCAATCAGCCCCAGCATTTT
j_call: TRBJ2-1; d_call: -; v_call: TRBV6-2/TRBV6-3; clone_size: many; cdr3_aa: CASSYSTGDEQFF; cdr3_nt: TGTGCCAGCAGTTACTCGACGGGCGATGAGCAGTTCTTC
j_call: TRBJ2-7; d_call: TRBD1; v_call: TRBV5-1; clone_size: -; cdr3_aa: CASRAGTGAGEQYF; cdr3_nt: TGCGCCAGCAGGGCCGGGACAGGGGCTGGGGAGCAGTACTTC
j_call: TRBJ2-5; d_call: -; v_call: TRBV7-6; clone_size: many; cdr3_aa: CASSLVGTNGRETQYF; cdr3_nt: TGTGCCAGCAGCTTGGTCGGGACAAATGGCAGAGAGACCCAGTACTTC